These T cell receptor beta chains were read from a single sample in a study of response to subunit inactivated influenza vaccine. Via MiXCR, TCRdb re-called the RT-PCR reads, giving one row per CDR3 protein. The table includes just under 550,000 distinct CDR3 sequences, 20% to 25% detected once. These sequences were also reported in another study, on T cells expressing NK-cell markers.

The sample in question was CD4+ T cells sorted from PBMCs, obtained less than 13 days after vaccination. These receptors all stem from a man between 50 and 59 years old who received an inactivated influenza vaccine. The CDR3 runs from the conserved cysteine through the conserved F or W. A D gene is named only where the DNA matches it firmly. Clone size appears in some rows only: once, few, many, or a class for an expanded clone.

j_call: TRBJ1-3; d_call: .; clone_size: .; v_call: TRBV18; cdr3_aa: CASSPRQANTIYF; cdr3_nt: TGTGCCAGCTCACCAAGGCAGGCAAACACCATATATTTT
j_call: TRBJ1-5; d_call: .; clone_size: few; v_call: TRBV24-1; cdr3_aa: CATSDYRDRPQHF; cdr3_nt: TGTGCCACCAGTGATTACAGGGATAGGCCCCAGCATTTT
j_call: TRBJ2-1; d_call: TRBD2; clone_size: few; v_call: TRBV27; cdr3_aa: CASSYYPLFGTIRNEQFF; cdr3_nt: TGTGCCAGCAGTTACTATCCACTGTTCGGGACTATCCGGAATGAGCAGTTCTTC
j_call: TRBJ2-1; d_call: TRBD2; clone_size: many; v_call: TRBV7-2; cdr3_aa: CASSLGGGAYNEQFF; cdr3_nt: TGTGCCAGCAGCTTGGGCGGGGGGGCCTACAATGAGCAGTTCTTC
j_call: TRBJ2-2; d_call: .; clone_size: .; v_call: TRBV20-1; cdr3_aa: CSASRQTNTGELFF; cdr3_nt: TGCAGTGCTTCTAGACAGACGAACACCGGGGAGCTGTTTTTT
j_call: TRBJ2-5; d_call: TRBD1; clone_size: .; v_call: TRBV6-5; cdr3_aa: CASSYYRGATQYF; cdr3_nt: TGTGCCAGCAGTTACTACAGGGGAGCGACCCAGTACTTC
j_call: TRBJ2-3; d_call: TRBD2; clone_size: few; v_call: TRBV7-2; cdr3_aa: CASSLVAGTDTQYF; cdr3_nt: TGTGCCAGCAGCTTAGTAGCGGGAACAGATACGCAGTATTTT
j_call: TRBJ2-2; d_call: TRBD1; clone_size: .; v_call: TRBV3-1; cdr3_aa: CASSQLVGTGGTGELFF; cdr3_nt: TGTGCCAGCAGCCAATTGGTCGGGACAGGGGGCACCGGGGAGCTGTTTTTT
j_call: TRBJ2-3; d_call: TRBD2; clone_size: few; v_call: TRBV20-1; cdr3_aa: CSAASTSGGPYIRPYF; cdr3_nt: TGCAGTGCTGCCTCTACTAGCGGGGGGCCTTATATACGGCCGTATTTT
j_call: TRBJ2-4; d_call: .; clone_size: .; v_call: TRBV20-1; cdr3_aa: CSARPGTNIQYF; cdr3_nt: TGCAGTGCTAGGCCAGGGACAAACATTCAGTACTTC
j_call: TRBJ2-3; d_call: TRBD1; clone_size: .; v_call: TRBV28; cdr3_aa: CASRGDRVGDTQYF; cdr3_nt: TGTGCCAGCAGGGGGGACAGGGTAGGAGATACGCAGTATTTT
j_call: TRBJ2-5; d_call: TRBD1; clone_size: few; v_call: TRBV7-9; cdr3_aa: CASSLVVGTGMRETQYF; cdr3_nt: TGTGCCAGCAGCTTAGTGGTCGGGACAGGGATGAGAGAGACCCAGTACTTC
j_call: TRBJ2-3; d_call: .; clone_size: .; v_call: TRBV7-2; cdr3_aa: CASRAEGGRPDTQYF; cdr3_nt: TGTGCCAGCAGGGCCGAAGGAGGGAGACCAGATACGCAGTATTTT
j_call: TRBJ2-1; d_call: .; clone_size: .; v_call: TRBV15; cdr3_aa: CATSRLGEQFF; cdr3_nt: TGTGCCACCAGCAGATTGGGTGAGCAGTTCTTC
j_call: TRBJ1-3; d_call: .; clone_size: many; v_call: TRBV7-9; cdr3_aa: CASSLGTVGNTIYF; cdr3_nt: TGTGCCAGCAGCTTAGGGACAGTTGGAAACACCATATATTTT
j_call: TRBJ1-3; d_call: .; clone_size: .; v_call: TRBV12-3/TRBV12-4; cdr3_aa: CASSELTGSGNTIYF; cdr3_nt: TGTGCCAGCAGTGAGTTGACAGGCTCTGGAAACACCATATATTTT
j_call: TRBJ2-3; d_call: .; clone_size: few; v_call: TRBV7-2; cdr3_aa: CASRQDTDTQYF; cdr3_nt: TGTGCCAGCAGACAAGACACAGATACGCAGTATTTT
j_call: TRBJ1-1; d_call: .; clone_size: few; v_call: TRBV7-8; cdr3_aa: CASSWVVGKDTEAFF; cdr3_nt: TGTGCCAGCAGCTGGGTTGTGGGAAAGGACACTGAAGCTTTCTTT
j_call: TRBJ2-1; d_call: TRBD2; clone_size: .; v_call: TRBV20-1; cdr3_aa: CSARGSGGGSYNEQFF; cdr3_nt: TGCAGTGCTAGAGGAAGCGGCGGGGGCTCCTACAATGAGCAGTTCTTC
j_call: TRBJ2-3; d_call: .; clone_size: few; v_call: TRBV6-5; cdr3_aa: CASSYSKLTPSTDTQYF; cdr3_nt: TGTGCCAGCAGTTACTCGAAACTGACCCCTAGCACAGATACGCAGTATTTT
j_call: TRBJ2-1; d_call: .; clone_size: once; v_call: TRBV12-3/TRBV12-4; cdr3_aa: CASSFRGPSYNEQFF; cdr3_nt: TGTGCCAGCAGTTTCAGGGGACCCTCCTACAATGAGCAGTTCTTC
j_call: TRBJ1-5; d_call: .; clone_size: .; v_call: TRBV12-3/TRBV12-4; cdr3_aa: CASSRQDQPQHF; cdr3_nt: TGTGCCAGCAGTCGACAGGATCAGCCCCAGCATTTT
j_call: TRBJ2-1; d_call: .; clone_size: .; v_call: TRBV7-9; cdr3_aa: CASTRGANSYNEQFF; cdr3_nt: TGTGCCAGTACCCGGGGCGCCAACTCCTACAATGAGCAGTTCTTC
j_call: TRBJ2-7; d_call: .; clone_size: .; v_call: TRBV20-1; cdr3_aa: CSAEFAPYEQYF; cdr3_nt: TGCAGTGCGGAATTTGCCCCGTACGAGCAGTACTTC
j_call: TRBJ2-7; d_call: TRBD2; clone_size: .; v_call: TRBV7-2; cdr3_aa: CASSKRGGSGVYEQYF; cdr3_nt: TGTGCCAGCAGCAAAAGGGGGGGTAGCGGGGTCTACGAGCAGTACTTC
j_call: TRBJ1-4; d_call: TRBD1; clone_size: .; v_call: TRBV5-1; cdr3_aa: CASSPDRDEKLFF; cdr3_nt: TGCGCCAGTTCACCGGACAGGGATGAAAAACTGTTTTTT
j_call: TRBJ2-5; d_call: .; clone_size: many; v_call: TRBV12-3/TRBV12-4; cdr3_aa: CASSPRRMQETQYF; cdr3_nt: TGTGCCAGCAGTCCAAGACGGATGCAAGAGACCCAGTACTTC
j_call: TRBJ2-1; d_call: .; clone_size: .; v_call: TRBV4-2; cdr3_aa: CASSQKGHNEQFF; cdr3_nt: TGTGCCAGCAGCCAAAAGGGGCACAATGAGCAGTTCTTC